This TCR beta chain was recovered during a study of cytomegalovirus exposure and HLA in healthy donors (TCRdb year 2017). Some background on the complete study: According to an earlier analysis of several hundred of the donors, about 179 million T cells yielded approximately 120 million unique TCR beta sequences and about 300 Gb of sequence data. Across 398 genotyped donors of the cohort, an average of roughly 200,000 unique TCR beta nucleotide sequences per donor were sequenced, and about a sixth of those sequences were non-productive. All discovery cohort repertoires had been generated using a single sequencing platform. The number of typed donors differed by locus: about 629-630 for A, B, C, DRB1 and DQB1; approximately 540 for DQA1; 606 for DPA1; and roughly 450 for DPB1. An early release covering roughly 640 HLA-typed donors comprised approximately 290 gigabases of sequencing data and tens of millions of unique TCR sequences. Donor age, sex, ethnicity and CMV serostatus were compiled alongside the repertoire data. The aim of the study was to test whether cataloging public T cell receptors could identify signatures of past pathogen exposure. High-throughput TCR immunosequencing, statistical association of individual TCRs with disease status, and machine learning were combined to predict cytomegalovirus infection status. Both class I and class II loci were covered by HLA typing, at four-digit resolution. Rather than drawing on any new phenotypic data, the later analysis identified candidate immune exposures from TCR beta sequences and the way those sequences occurred across donors. Using immunosequencing, the study profiled T cell repertoires from 666 subjects and related those repertoires to cytomegalovirus serostatus. Five DR-DQ haplotypes were treated as single units for association and clustering because of strong linkage in the cohort. A later genetic analysis used genome-wide SNP genotypes for about 55% of the 666 donors, treating that subset as a discovery cohort. To study patterns of TCR occurrence, a later analysis re-analyzed previously published TCR beta repertoires from under 750 donors and added high-resolution HLA genotyping. In addition to the first cohort of approximately 670 subjects, a separate validation cohort of under 150 different subjects was used. The genetic ancestry cluster associated with self-reported Caucasian donors included 81% of the roughly 380 genotyped donors. In an earlier analysis of more than 550 of the donors, high-throughput TCR beta sequencing was used to judge whether each TCR beta V gene segment behaved as functional or pseudogenic.

The method was the immunoSEQ multiplex PCR assay. For the multiplex PCR, a mixture combining 60 forward primers for TCR Vbeta segments and 13 reverse primers for TCR Jbeta segments was used. A multiplex PCR assay on genomic DNA amplified the CDR3 region of rearranged TCR beta genes. Amplified TCR beta libraries were sequenced as 87-base-pair reads on the Illumina HiSeq System. The original methods were these. A later analysis tallied around 82 million unique TCR beta chains across the 666 repertoires, and about 12 million of those chains were shared by two or more donors. Raw reads were error-corrected and collapsed into unique sequences with a nearest-neighbor algorithm that merged closely related sequences to remove PCR and sequencing errors. Alignment of CDR3 sequences to IMGT reference sequences was used to assign V, D and J gene segments. For a sequence to be retained, a match of at least six nucleotides was required to both a V gene segment and a J gene segment. Rearrangements were called productive when the CDR3 lacked stop codons and stayed in frame with V and J; all others were non-productive. CDR3 was defined by IMGT convention, running from the second conserved V-encoded cysteine to the conserved J-encoded phenylalanine. The earlier analysis of 450 to 750 of the donors excluded any sequence lacking an unambiguous match to a single V gene segment. An earlier analysis of a few hundred of the donors called V segments functional above 56.7% productive rearrangements and segregating when the between-donor standard deviation exceeded 5%. To diagnose cytomegalovirus status from the catalog of TCR beta chain sequences, a statistical classification framework was built. A later analysis assigned V and J genes by comparing TCR nucleotide sequences with IMGT/GENE-DB human TR gene sequences. The TCRdist pipeline was used in a later analysis to assign CDR3 sequences and most-parsimonious VDJ recombination scenarios. In a later analysis, each TCR beta chain was defined by its CDR3 amino acid sequence together with its V-gene family, and reads without a unique V-gene family were excluded. A later analysis removed 550 to 650 highly shared, low-generation-probability nucleotide sequences to deal with suspected cross-contamination and a sequencing artifact. For each public chain, a later analysis derived a clonal expansion index from normalized ranks of inferred template counts within each repertoire. In a later analysis, generation probabilities were computed using a VDJ recombination model fitted to out-of-frame rearrangements, and the results were checked against IGoR. In a later analysis, TCR-TCR, TCR-HLA and TCR-CMV co-occurrence was scored with hypergeometric tests, and a repertoire-size bias correction was applied to TCR pairs. A later analysis estimated false discovery rates by permuting HLA or CMV assignments 20 times. In a later analysis, co-occurring TCRs were grouped using DBSCAN, and TCRdist sequence similarity was added for clustering within HLA-allele-positive subsets. Repertoires with fewer than 30,000 or more than 120,000 public chains were left out of co-occurrence clustering, as were a handful of repertoires with anomalous nucleotide sharing. Drawn from immuneACCESS, this table holds only the in-frame rearrangements with V and J called that TCRdb kept. Clones are partly lost; checked studies trace under half to an unresolved V gene and leave the rest unexplained. V, J and clone size reflect that table, while D and trimming were determined from the DNA. For this sample there are over 95,000 clones; 70% to 85% appear just once. The top ten clonotypes cover 4% to 5% of the sample.

The cohort comprised around 700 healthy bone marrow donors. Cohort members were all nominally healthy when sampled, although unrecorded immune exposures were likely present. The donor tested CMV seropositive, placing the donor among the 289 seropositive members of the cohort. Each donor provided a peripheral blood sample, and peripheral blood mononuclear cells were used for TCR beta sequencing. The Qiagen DNeasy Blood Extraction Kit was used to extract genomic DNA from the blood cell samples. Trimming accounts for 1 base at V and 5 bases at J, while the number of junction bases matched to no gene is 7. As encoded in the germline V gene, CDR1 is SQVTM while CDR2 is ANQGSEA. Taken from cysteine to phenylalanine, the CDR3 has 14 residues. The retained sequence is limited to the CDR3, 42 bases, with the frame set at the first base. The study at large found these results: A later analysis reported that several top co-occurrence clusters appeared linked to parvovirus B19, influenza, CMV and Epstein-Barr virus. Specific HLA alleles were associated with 15,000 to 20,000 TCR beta sequences at a false discovery rate of 0.05 in a later analysis. The 87-base-pair reads could not distinguish some IMGT-functional V segments, including TRBV6-2 and TRBV6-3, so those segments were excluded. Sequencing depth was assumed to be roughly uniform across donors in the presence/absence analyses, though that assumption may not hold. A later genetic analysis associated a missense DCLRE1C variant with V-gene and J-gene trimming of TCR beta chains, and an independent cohort replicated the association. The cohort was sequenced for TCR beta chains only, and without alpha or paired-chain data the features that could be detected were limited. In a later analysis, HLA-associated TCR beta chains showed more clonal expansion and lower generation probabilities than non-associated chains that were equally common. Assigning TCR associations to individual alleles was difficult when HLA alleles, especially DR and DQ, strongly co-occurred. Correlated functional status among segregating V segments might be attributable to linkage disequilibrium, but an unknown experimental factor could not be ruled out. In a later analysis, the rate of TCR association differed among HLA loci, with DRB1 alleles having the most associated TCRs and HLA-C alleles having the fewest. The sequencing pipeline was judged likely to have produced a cluster of highly shared sequence variants as a technical artifact. An earlier analysis of around 540 of the donors showed that most TCR beta V segments appeared in productive rearrangements either about 87% or about 30% of the time, which broadly matched IMGT annotations. Because some donors lacked HLA typing at each locus, the association tests relied only on the typed subset. In a later genetic analysis, fewer N-insertions in productive TCRs were reported among donors in an Asian-associated ancestry cluster than the roughly 700-donor mean. In a later analysis, most CMV-associated TCR beta chains were found to appear HLA-restricted, with HLA associations seemingly driven largely by CMV exposure. A few of the identified cytomegalovirus-associated TCR beta chains were confirmed in vitro to be specific for cytomegalovirus antigens. The authors suggested that the approach could potentially be extended to other disease states and immunological phenotypes. Most TCR sequences were seen in very few donors, while some public TCRs were found in many individuals. A total of fewer than 200 TCR beta chains were listed by the study as associated with cytomegalovirus. For the cohort, immune exposure information was limited to CMV serostatus. In both the original and validation cohorts, the classifier was reported to diagnose cytomegalovirus status with high specificity and sensitivity. Because counts were too low, some 17 rarely observed V segments, including chromosome 9 orphons, were excluded from the earlier analysis of fewer than 650 of the donors. A further reported finding was that TCR beta sequences accurately predicted the HLA-A and HLA-B alleles for most subjects in the first cohort.

Notes on this clone: Which antigen it targets is not known. The input lacks base qualities; no much larger clone sits a single base away.

The receptor comes from a woman in her forties in good health and CMV-seropositive. The material sequenced was PBMCs. The chain is made from TRBV29-1 and TRBJ2-5; TRBD2 lines up with 7 middle nucleotides. This receptor has the CDR3 CSVEVGGTTETQYF. The DNA reads TGCAGCGTTGAAGTGGGGGGGACGACGGAGACCCAGTACTTC.